This T cell receptor beta chain appears in the sequencing data of a study of identical twins. cDNA carried unique molecular identifiers, and a universal primer site was added by template switching. TCRdb re-called the 5' RACE reads with MiXCR, one entry per CDR3 protein. The top ten clones hold over 0.25% of a sample with some 1,600,000 distinct CDR3 sequences, under 35% of them seen once. Trimming stripped 4 bases from V and 1 base from J, with 11 bases between. The CDR3 contains 15 residues. Germline loops: CDR1 MGHRA, CDR2 YSYEKL. The study, taken as a whole, reports: Twins shared out-of-frame alpha sequences with excess low generation probability. Among monozygotic twins, out-of-frame TCR alpha sharing exceeded what models predicted. Because invariant MAIT and iNKT cells could be present, zero-insertion analyses could be partly confounded.

As concerns this clonotype: Its antigen is unidentified.

The rearrangement joins TRBV4-1 to TRBJ2-4, with a tentative D call TRBD2 (5 bases). The sequence was obtained from a newborn girl in good health. The sample comprised cord blood. The CDR3 DNA follows: TGCGCCAGCAGCCCTGATTGGAGGGCCAAAAACATTCAGTACTTC. It translates to CASSPDWRAKNIQYF.